These 30 T cell receptor beta chains came from one sample sequenced in a study of untreated major depressive disorder. Libraries were prepared by immunoSEQ multiplex PCR; TCRdb keeps only in-frame clonotypes and omits some of them. Among 20,000 or so clones listed, around 85% were seen once. Specimen: CD4+ T cells from PBMCs. These receptors all stem from a woman between 25 and 40 years old in good health.

The rearrangement joins TRBV5-6 to TRBJ2-7; D call uncertain. This CDR3 spans 14 amino acids. Germline CDR1 is SGHDT and CDR2 is YYEEEE. V was trimmed by 0 bases and J by 1 base, leaving 8 bases between them. CDR3 sequence: CASSLAASSYEQYF. DNA for the CDR3: TGTGCCAGCAGCTTGGCCGCGTCTTCCTACGAGCAGTACTTC. Using reference TRBV5-6 and TRBJ2-7 for the parts outside the CDR3, the full variable domain is DAGVTQSPTHLIKTRGQQVTLRCSPKSGHDTVSWYQQALGQGPQFIFQYYEEEERQRGNFPDRFSGHQFPNYSSELNVNALLLGDSALYLCASSLAASSYEQYFGPGTRLTVT.

The chain couples TRBV1 to TRBJ2-7; the table's D gene call, TRBD2, was not cross checked with the DNA. TRBV1 is a recognized pseudogene. The CDR3 extends over 17 amino acids. CDR3 sequence (DNA): TGCACCAGCAGCCAAGATCCGGGGGTCCCCACCCGCCACGAGCAGTACTTC. This translates into CTSSQDPGVPTRHEQYF.

This chain uses TRBV7-2 with TRBJ2-1; 15 nucleotides line up with TRBD2. Germline CDR1 reads SGHTA; CDR2 reads FQGNSA. Trimming took 4 bases from V and 5 from J; bases not matched to a gene: 3. This CDR3 has 16 amino acids. The CDR3 is CASSSGLAGGNNEQFF. The CDR3 DNA follows: TGTGCCAGCAGCTCGGGACTAGCGGGGGGTAACAATGAGCAGTTCTTC.

This sequence joins TRBV10-2 and TRBJ1-1; D call uncertain. This CDR3 contains 14 residues. The V end was cut by 4 bases, the J end by 2 bases, with 11 bases between. Germline CDR1 reads WSHSY; CDR2 reads SAAADI. For the CDR3, the DNA is TGCGCCAGCAGTGTGACACGCCCCAACACTGAAGCTTTCTTT. This sequence encodes CASSVTRPNTEAFF.

The rearrangement joins TRBV4-1 to TRBJ2-1; 9 positions match TRBD2. Losses at the gene ends were 4 bases for V and 3 bases for J; bases not matched to a gene: 4. CDR3 length: 15 amino acids. Germline V CDR1 and CDR2: MGHRA, YSYEKL. The CDR3 reads CASSLSGGYYNEQFF. In DNA, the CDR3 is TGCGCCAGCAGCCTTAGCGGGGGTTACTACAATGAGCAGTTCTTC.

The J gene is TRBJ2-2, the V gene TRBV9; 13 nucleotides line up with TRBD2. The V and J ends lost 3 bases and 4 bases, in that order; junction bases with no gene match: 9. The CDR3 is made up of 18 amino acids. Germline CDR1 and CDR2: SGDLS and YYNGEE. The CDR3 here is CASSGRLAGGRRTGELFF. As DNA, the CDR3 is TGTGCCAGCAGCGGTAGACTAGCGGGAGGTAGGCGCACCGGGGAGCTGTTTTTT.

This chain connects TRBV28 to TRBJ1-6, with D unresolved. Looked up from germline, CDR1 is MDHEN and CDR2 is SYDVKM. The CDR3 is 12 residues long. Trimming pared 3 bases from V and 14 bases from J, leaving 11 bases between. This CDR3 is CASSLWDRSLHF. The CDR3, as DNA: TGTGCCAGCAGTTTGTGGGATAGGTCCCTCCACTTT.

J is TRBJ2-2 and V is TRBV6-6, with D possibly called TRBD1 or TRBD2 (6 bases each). The germline gives CDR1 MNHNY, CDR2 SVGAGI (reference sequence). CDR3 length: 13 residues. V lost 6 bases to trimming and J lost 7 bases, with 12 bases between them. The CDR3 DNA reads TGTGCCAGCAGCAGGGGACTGGGCGGGGAGCTGTTTTTT. It translates to CASSRGLGGELFF.

The rearrangement uses TRBV2 and TRBJ1-4; tentatively, D is TRBD1 (5 bases). The CDR3 consists of 13 residues. V lost 10 bases to trimming and J lost 7 bases, with 16 bases between them. Germline values: CDR1 SNHLY, CDR2 FYNNEI. CDR3 DNA sequence: TGTGCCACCACAGGATCGCCTCCTGAAAAACTGTTTTTT. This codes for CATTGSPPEKLFF. The entire variable domain, with the rest obtained from reference TRBV2 and TRBJ1-4, is as follows: EPEVTQTPSHQVTQMGQEVILRCVPISNHLYFYWYRQILGQKVEFLVSFYNNEISEKSEIFDDQFSVERPDGSNFTLKIRSTKLEDSAMYFCATTGSPPEKLFFGSGTQLSVL.

The J gene is TRBJ2-1, the V gene TRBV27; TRBD2 might be the D (5 bases). Between the trimmed V and J ends, which lost 3 bases and 5 bases, there was a span of 8 bases. CDR3 length equals 13 residues. Germline assignment: CDR1 MNHEY and CDR2 SMNVEV (reference sequence). CDR3 protein: CASSLGENNEQFF. CDR3 nucleotide sequence: TGTGCCAGCAGTTTGGGAGAGAACAATGAGCAGTTCTTC.

The gene calls are TRBV15 and TRBJ2-7, with D hard to call. Germline loops: CDR1 LNHNV, CDR2 YYDKDF (reference sequence). This CDR3 comprises 17 residues. Between the trimmed V and J ends, which lost 0 bases and 0 bases, there was a span of 15 bases. The DNA for the CDR3 is TGTGCCACCAGCAGAGATCACTTAAGTTTTTCCTCCTACGAGCAGTACTTC. This translates into CATSRDHLSFSSYEQYF.

This chain uses TRBV14 with TRBJ1-1; a possible D gene is TRBD1 (5 bases). The CDR3 loop spans 15 amino acids. V was pared by 6 bases and J by 6 bases, with 20 bases between. CDR1 SGHDN and CDR2 FVKESK come from the germline V gene. CDR3 nucleotide sequence: TGTGCCAGCAGAGATATCCGTGGGAAAGGGGCTGAAGCTTTCTTT. Its translation: CASRDIRGKGAEAFF.

The chain links TRBV5-1 to TRBJ2-7; TRBD1 matches 7 bases. CDR1 is SGHRS, CDR2 YFSETQ, per germline. This CDR3 has 14 amino acids. Germline trimming cut 4 bases from V and 2 bases from J; bases unmatched to any gene: 6. The CDR3 coding sequence is TGCGCCAGCAGCCAAATGGGGACAGCCTACGAGCAGTACTTC. Its translation is CASSQMGTAYEQYF.

With respect to this clone: Sequence at one end of the junction differs from germline and may be a read error. This chain connects TRBV15 to TRBJ2-5; weak D call: TRBD2 (5 bases). This CDR3 region has 12 residues. From germline, CDR1 is LNHNV and CDR2 YYDKDF (reference sequence). CDR3 region: CATSSGEDTQYF. In DNA form, the CDR3 reads TGTGCCACCAGCAGCGGGGAAGACACCCAGTACTTC.

This clone has a single count. The J gene is TRBJ2-1, the V gene TRBV28; TRBD2 aligns across 10 bases. Germline loops: CDR1 MDHEN, CDR2 SYDVKM. With 3 bases clipped from V and 8 bases from J, the junction kept 7 bases outside the gene matches. The CDR3 has 15 residues. CDR3 nucleotide sequence: TGTGCCAGCAGTTTGCCTAGCGGGAGTTTGTATGAGCAGTTCTTC. Translating it yields CASSLPSGSLYEQFF. The full variable domain, in which reference TRBV28 and TRBJ2-1 provide the parts outside the CDR3, is DVKVTQSSRYLVKRTGEKVFLECVQDMDHENMFWYRQDPGLGLRLIYFSYDVKMKEKGDIPEGYSVSREKKERFSLILESASTNQTSMYLCASSLPSGSLYEQFFGPGTRLTVL.

The V call is TRBV10-1, the J call TRBJ2-3; D is unresolved. In germline, CDR1 is WNHNN, CDR2 SYGVQD (reference sequence). The V and J ends lost 3 bases and 1 base respectively, with 11 bases between them. The CDR3 runs to 15 residues. For the CDR3, the DNA is TGCGCCAGCAGTGACGATGCTGGGTGCACAGATACGCAGTATTTT. This translates into CASSDDAGCTDTQYF.

Here the CDR3 reads CAWSDTGTGAFF. CDR3 DNA sequence: TGTGCCTGGAGTGATACCGGGACTGGGGCTTTCTTT. This chain links TRBV30 with TRBJ1-1, with a weak D call TRBD1 (5 bases). CDR3 length: 12 residues. Germline-derived CDR1 and CDR2 are GTSNPN and SVGIG (reference sequence). Trimming cost V 1 base and J 11 bases, with 14 bases left between them.

The J gene is TRBJ2-7, the V gene TRBV30, with D unresolved. The CDR3 consists of 15 residues. V was cut by 3 bases and J by 2 bases, with 17 bases left in between. The V gene's germline CDR1 is GTSNPN and CDR2 SVGIG (reference sequence). The CDR3, as DNA: TGTGCCTGGAGCCCCTCTAGGGTCAGACCCTACGAGCAGTACTTC. Translating gives CAWSPSRVRPYEQYF.

The chain employs TRBV7-2 and TRBJ2-7; D not resolved. The CDR3 consists of 13 residues. Germline CDR1 reads SGHTA; CDR2 reads FQGNSA. Deletions cut 2 bases from V and 4 bases from J, with 9 bases between. CDR3 sequence reads: CASSLTDQYEQYF. The CDR3, as DNA: TGTGCCAGCAGCTTAACGGACCAATACGAGCAGTACTTC. The variable domain in full, with the rest retrieved from reference TRBV7-2 and TRBJ2-7, is GAGVSQSPSNKVTEKGKDVELRCDPISGHTALYWYRQSLGQGLEFLIYFQGNSAPDKSGLPSDRFSAERTGGSVSTLTIQRTQQEDSAVYLCASSLTDQYEQYFGPGTRLTVT.

The chain carries TRBV11-3 and TRBJ2-1; tentatively, D is TRBD2 (6 bases). CDR1 and CDR2 (germline): SGHNT, YENEEA. CDR3 length: 15 amino acids. Deletions cut 3 bases from V and 5 bases from J, with 14 bases between. CDR3 amino acids: CASSFTGASDNEQFF. The CDR3 DNA is TGTGCCAGCAGCTTTACGGGAGCCTCGGACAATGAGCAGTTCTTC.

The chain links TRBV6-4 to TRBJ2-2; D remains unclear. Germline loops: CDR1 MRHNA, CDR2 SNTAGT. V was shortened by 0 bases and J by 4 bases, with 3 bases between the two germline ends. This CDR3 has 13 residues. CDR3 in amino acids: CASSDSSTGELFF. CDR3 nucleotide sequence: TGTGCCAGCAGTGACTCTAGCACCGGGGAGCTGTTTTTT.

Points on this clone: Other DNA variants within this sample encode the same CDR3. This sequence joins TRBV2 and TRBJ2-5; no reliable D call. This CDR3 region has 10 residues. Germline V gene data show CDR1 as SNHLY and CDR2 as FYNNEI. Trimming left V 4 bases short and J 5 bases short, with 2 bases between. The CDR3: CASSGETQYF. In DNA form, the CDR3 reads TGTGCCAGCAGTGGGGAGACCCAGTACTTC.

The rearrangement uses TRBV5-1 and TRBJ1-2, with a possible D match to TRBD1 (5 bases). V was shortened by 3 bases and J by 4 bases, with 13 bases between the two germline ends. The CDR3 contains 14 residues. The V gene's germline CDR1 is SGHRS and CDR2 YFSETQ. As DNA, the CDR3 is TGCGCCAGCAGCTCATCCGGGACCGGCTATGGCTACACCTTC. Translated: CASSSSGTGYGYTF.

V and J are TRBV2 and TRBJ2-1; 7 bases map to TRBD2. Trimming at V came to 1 base and at J to 12 bases, leaving 3 bases not matched to a gene. The CDR3 is made up of 12 amino acids. CDR1 is SNHLY and CDR2 is FYNNEI in the germline V gene. DNA for the CDR3: TGTGCCAGCAGTGAAGGCGGGAGTGGGCAGTTCTTC. Translating it yields CASSEGGSGQFF.

V usage is TRBV18 and J usage is TRBJ1-5, with D unclear. This CDR3 is 13 amino acids long. The germline V gene has CDR1 KGHSH and CDR2 LQKENI. Trimming shortened V by 2 bases and J by 5 bases, and 7 bases separated the two germline ends. The chain's CDR3 is CASSPGVDQPQHF. The CDR3 bases are TGTGCCAGCTCACCAGGGGTGGATCAGCCCCAGCATTTT. Drawing the rest from reference TRBV18 and TRBJ1-5, the complete variable domain is NAGVMQNPRHLVRRRGQEARLRCSPMKGHSHVYWYRQLPEEGLKFMVYLQKENIIDESGMPKERFSAEFPKEGPSILRIQQVVRGDSAAYFCASSPGVDQPQHFGDGTRLSIL.

V usage is TRBV28 and J usage is TRBJ2-1; D is unclear. The CDR3 is made up of 16 amino acids. Germline CDR1 is MDHEN and CDR2 is SYDVKM. The ends were cut back, 4 bases at V and 0 bases at J, with 13 bases in the middle. The chain's CDR3 is CASSSPAPPSYNEQFF. For the CDR3, the DNA is TGTGCCAGCAGTTCTCCTGCGCCACCCTCCTACAATGAGCAGTTCTTC.

The J gene is TRBJ1-5, the V gene TRBV5-6, with 7 bases that match TRBD1. The CDR3 has 17 amino acids. Looked up from germline, CDR1 is SGHDT and CDR2 is YYEEEE. The V and J ends lost 4 bases and 0 bases, in that order; junction bases with no gene match: 10. The CDR3 coding sequence is TGTGCCAGCAGCCGCCGCCGGGACAGCCTTAGCAATCAGCCCCAGCATTTT. Translation: CASSRRRDSLSNQPQHF. The complete variable domain, with remaining parts taken from reference TRBV5-6 and TRBJ1-5, reads DAGVTQSPTHLIKTRGQQVTLRCSPKSGHDTVSWYQQALGQGPQFIFQYYEEEERQRGNFPDRFSGHQFPNYSSELNVNALLLGDSALYLCASSRRRDSLSNQPQHFGDGTRLSIL.

The rearrangement links TRBV10-3 to TRBJ2-1; D gene unclear. The germline V and J ends were trimmed by 0 bases and 0 bases, with 6 bases remaining between them. In germline, CDR1 is ENHRY, CDR2 SYGVKD. This CDR3 is built from 15 residues. The CDR3 loop reads CAISESPDSYNEQFF. As DNA, the CDR3 is TGTGCCATCAGTGAGTCCCCTGACTCCTACAATGAGCAGTTCTTC.

This sequence joins TRBV7-8 and TRBJ2-7, with 10 bases aligning to TRBD2. CDR3 length equals 16 residues. J was trimmed by 1 base and V by 3 bases; bases with no gene match: 6. Germline loops: CDR1 SGHVS, CDR2 FQNEAQ. CDR3 nucleotides: TGTGCCAGCAGCTTCTCTAGCGGGGGTTCTTCCTACGAGCAGTACTTC. It specifies CASSFSSGGSSYEQYF.

The chain uses TRBV4-1 and TRBJ2-6; D call uncertain. CDR3 length: 16 amino acids. Germline V lookup: CDR1 MGHRA, CDR2 YSYEKL. V lost 5 bases and J lost 0, with 11 bases in between. The DNA of the CDR3 is TGCGCCAGCAGCGCGGTAGATTCCTCTGGGGCCAACGTCCTGACTTTC. Translated, it gives CASSAVDSSGANVLTF.